The 15 T cell receptor beta chains reported below all come from one sample, sequenced in a study of shared clonotypes between healthy human individuals. Sequenced by immunoSEQ multiplex PCR; TCRdb stores in-frame clones only, minus some. The data contain 550,000 to 800,000 clones, less than 95% of them singletons. Sequenced sample: memory CD8+ T cells from PBMCs. Indicated subset: CD45RO+ cells pooled with CCR7-negative TemRA cells. The source of these receptors is a man aged 18 to 35 in good health. Some clones in this sample may be carry-over from other donors' samples.

The chain employs TRBV6-5 and TRBJ2-1, with TRBD2 identical over 12 bases. Looked up from germline, CDR1 is MNHEY and CDR2 is SVGAGI. Trimming cost V 6 bases and J 4 bases; bases outside gene matches: 4. This CDR3 spans 15 amino acids. In DNA form, the CDR3 reads TGTGCCAGCAGGATACTAGCGGGAGGATACAATGAGCAGTTCTTC. Amino acids: CASRILAGGYNEQFF.

J is TRBJ2-7 and V is TRBV7-9, with TRBD1 matching over 8 bases. The CDR3 is 18 residues long. The V segment lost 6 bases and the J segment 0 bases; nucleotides outside the gene matches: 16. Germline lookup yields CDR1 SEHNR and CDR2 FQNEAQ (reference sequence). The chain's CDR3 is CASRIHPPLDRDSYEQYF. CDR3 coding DNA: TGTGCCAGCAGAATTCACCCCCCGCTGGACAGGGACTCCTACGAGCAGTACTTC.

The chain's CDR3 is CASSLAGQVYNEQFF. For the CDR3, the DNA is TGTGCCAGCAGCTTGGCCGGACAGGTATACAATGAGCAGTTCTTC. The chain recombines TRBV5-8 with TRBJ2-1; 7 nucleotides line up with TRBD1. Germline V gene sequence: CDR1 SGHTS, CDR2 YDEGEE. The CDR3 is 15 residues long. V shed 0 bases, J shed 4 bases, and the junction held 4 bases outside the gene matches.

The CDR3 coding sequence is TGTGCCAGCAGTTTCTGGACTAGCACCAATCACAATGAGCAGTTCTTC. It translates to CASSFWTSTNHNEQFF. The genes are TRBV28 and TRBJ2-1; 8 bases are shared with TRBD2. The germline gives CDR1 MDHEN, CDR2 SYDVKM. V gave up 3 bases and J gave up 5 bases; unmatched junction bases: 9. CDR3 length: 16 residues.

The V call is TRBV4-1, the J call TRBJ2-7; D is possibly TRBD1 or TRBD2 (6 bases each). From germline, CDR1 is MGHRA and CDR2 YSYEKL. V was clipped by 0 bases and J by 7 bases, with 13 bases between them. CDR3 length equals 14 residues. Written as DNA, the CDR3 is TGCGCCAGCAGCCAAGACAGGGGAGGTGGTGAGCAGTACTTC. Protein product: CASSQDRGGGEQYF.

The DNA for the CDR3 is TGTGCCAGTAGTATTACCCGACGGATACAAGAGACCCAGTACTTC. Residues: CASSITRRIQETQYF. The chain couples TRBV19 to TRBJ2-5; no clear D. Germline V CDR1 and CDR2: LNHDA, SQIVND (reference sequence). CDR3 length: 15 amino acids. The V gene lost 3 bases and the J gene lost 2 bases, with 13 bases spanning the gap.

The chain employs TRBV7-8 and TRBJ1-4; tentatively, D is TRBD1 (5 bases). Trimming pared 2 bases from V and 0 bases from J, leaving 16 bases between. The CDR3 contains 18 residues. Germline CDR1 reads SGHVS; CDR2 reads FQNEAQ. Written as DNA, the CDR3 is TGTGCCAGCAGCTTACTCCGCGGGACGGACTCAACTAATGAAAAACTGTTTTTT. Translating gives CASSLLRGTDSTNEKLFF.

The CDR3 reads CASSQGLAYHEQYF. The CDR3 DNA reads as TGTGCCAGCAGCCAAGGTCTCGCCTACCACGAGCAGTACTTC. The chain links TRBV4-2 to TRBJ2-7; unclear D gene. The CDR3 is made up of 14 amino acids. V was shortened by 1 base and J by 5 bases, with 12 bases between the two germline ends. CDR1 and CDR2 (germline): LGHNA, YNFKEQ.

The V and J genes are TRBV13 and TRBJ1-1; D perhaps matches TRBD1 (6 bases). Germline lookup yields CDR1 PRHDT and CDR2 FYEKMQ (reference sequence). V lost 0 bases and J lost 5, with 10 bases in between. The CDR3 length is 14 residues. For the CDR3, the DNA is TGTGCCAGCAGCTTAGGTGGGCAGGGGACTGAAGCTTTCTTT. Translation: CASSLGGQGTEAFF.

V gene TRBV30 combines with J gene TRBJ1-3; D is unclear. The CDR3 has 10 residues. The V gene lost 7 bases and the J gene lost 8 bases, with 9 bases spanning the gap. The germline CDR1 and CDR2 sequences are GTSNPN and SVGIG (reference sequence). The CDR3 loop is CAFYLDTIYF. CDR3 DNA sequence: TGTGCCTTCTATCTGGACACCATATATTTT.

The chain joins TRBV9 to TRBJ2-3; TRBD1 matches at 9 bases. Trimming took 3 bases from V and 0 from J; bases not matched to a gene: 8. Germline CDR1 is SGDLS and CDR2 is YYNGEE. The CDR3 is 17 amino acids. The CDR3 here is CASSGRTGDLSTDTQYF. In DNA, the CDR3 is TGTGCCAGCAGCGGAAGGACAGGGGACCTCAGCACAGATACGCAGTATTTT.

The V and J genes are TRBV27 and TRBJ1-2; tentatively, D is TRBD1 (5 bases). Trimming took off 2 bases at V and 0 bases at J, with 16 bases between the two ends. Germline assignment: CDR1 MNHEY and CDR2 SMNVEV (reference sequence). CDR3 length equals 17 residues. The CDR3 protein is CASSLTSWDGANYGYTF. CDR3 nucleotide sequence: TGTGCCAGCAGTTTAACATCATGGGACGGCGCTAACTATGGCTACACCTTC.

V gene TRBV10-1 combines with J gene TRBJ2-1, with D tentatively TRBD1 or TRBD2 (5 bases each). The length of the CDR3 is 16 residues. Germline-derived CDR1 and CDR2 are WNHNN and SYGVQD (reference sequence). V gave up 5 bases and J gave up 4 bases, with 18 bases separating them. CDR3 nucleotides: TGCGCCAGCAGTTCATACGAGGGAGAGGGGTACAATGAGCAGTTCTTC. It encodes CASSSYEGEGYNEQFF.

This clone was found a few times. The chain has TRBV10-3 and TRBJ2-1; D perhaps matches TRBD2 (5 bases). The CDR3 contains 13 residues. Trimming pared 4 bases from V and 5 bases from J, leaving 9 bases between. Germline V gene data show CDR1 as ENHRY and CDR2 as SYGVKD. The CDR3 is CAISGGSHNEQFF. CDR3 DNA sequence: TGTGCCATCAGTGGAGGGTCACACAATGAGCAGTTCTTC.

The V and J genes are TRBV30 and TRBJ2-7, with 9 bases fitting TRBD1. J gave up 6 bases and V 3 bases, and 15 bases lay outside the gene matches. The V gene's germline CDR1 is GTSNPN and CDR2 SVGIG (reference sequence). The CDR3 loop spans 16 amino acids. CDR3 protein: CAWRGPWTGVTGEQYF. CDR3 DNA: TGTGCCTGGAGGGGGCCCTGGACAGGGGTTACGGGCGAGCAGTACTTC.